These 20 T cell receptor beta chains were all obtained from the same sample, sequenced in a study of beta chain features in type 1 diabetes. Findings and caveats of the study: Moderate but significant shortening of TCRB CDR3s was recorded in all four CD4+ subsets from Type 1 diabetes patients.

These TCRs' antigens remain unknown. Isolated RNA was reverse transcribed in full, so expressed TCRB transcripts were sequenced. The assay was immunoSEQ multiplex PCR, and TCRdb's table has in-frame clones only and misses some. The table includes 60,000 or so clones, around 50% detected once. The sequenced material came from Tregs from blood. The receptor source for this set is a woman between 40 and 55 years old with type 1 diabetes.

The rearrangement links TRBV27 to TRBJ2-5, with D maybe TRBD1 (6 bases). Gene TRBJ2-7 matches the end of the DNA better, so the J call may be wrong. The CDR3 length is 12 residues. Per the germline V gene, CDR1 is MNHEY and CDR2 is SMNVEV (reference sequence). The CDR3 sequence: CASSVQGGEQYF. CDR3 coding DNA: TGTGCCAGCAGTGTACAGGGTGGCGAGCAGTACTTC.

The chain employs TRBV7-2 and TRBJ2-3, with 12 bases fitting TRBD2. Germline lookup yields CDR1 SGHTA and CDR2 FQGNSA. V shed 4 bases, J shed 3 bases, and the junction held 5 bases outside the gene matches. The CDR3 has 16 residues. The CDR3 spells CASSWAGTSGTDTQYF. DNA of the CDR3: TGTGCCAGCAGCTGGGCCGGGACTAGCGGGACAGATACGCAGTATTTT.

This clone was found a few times. Other nucleotide sequences from this sample produce the same CDR3. V and J are TRBV29-1 and TRBJ2-7, with 7 bases identical to TRBD1. Germline V CDR1 and CDR2: SQVTM, ANQGSEA. The CDR3 loop spans 11 amino acids. The trim removed 6 bases at V and 4 bases at J, leaving 3 bases unmatched. CDR3 protein: CSVGTAYEQYF. The CDR3 coding sequence is TGCAGCGTCGGGACAGCTTACGAGCAGTACTTC.

This clone was picked up a small number of times. This chain connects TRBV6-1 to TRBJ1-3; D uncertain. This CDR3 spans 14 amino acids. Deletions cut 4 bases from V and 3 bases from J, with 10 bases between. Germline V gene lookup returns CDR1 MNHNS and CDR2 SASEGT. CDR3 nucleotide sequence: TGTGCCAGCAGTGGTTTTGGGAGTGGAAACACCATATATTTT. Translated: CASSGFGSGNTIYF.

This clone has a handful of counts. J is TRBJ1-1 and V is TRBV29-1; D may be TRBD1 (5 bases). Germline V gene sequence: CDR1 SQVTM, CDR2 ANQGSEA. The germline V and J ends were trimmed by 4 bases and 1 base, with 13 bases remaining between them. This CDR3 is 14 amino acids long. CDR3 DNA sequence: TGCAGCGTTGCTCAGTGGGGGGGGAACACTGAAGCTTTCTTT. Amino acid sequence: CSVAQWGGNTEAFF.

The chain couples TRBV27 to TRBJ2-5; D may be TRBD2 (5 bases). CDR3 size: 12 residues. In germline, CDR1 is MNHEY, CDR2 SMNVEV (reference sequence). Trimming pared 2 bases from V and 4 bases from J, leaving 5 bases between. CDR3 in DNA: TGTGCCAGCAGTTTACGGGGAGAGACCCAGTACTTC. Protein product: CASSLRGETQYF.

J is TRBJ2-7 and V is TRBV2; D is uncertain. CDR1 SNHLY and CDR2 FYNNEI come from the germline V gene. The ends were cut back, 4 bases at V and 0 bases at J, with 16 bases in the middle. This CDR3 comprises 16 residues. The CDR3 loop reads CASSGMRTLSSYEQYF. The CDR3, as DNA: TGTGCCAGCAGTGGAATGCGAACTTTAAGCTCCTACGAGCAGTACTTC.

This clone was observed many times. This chain links TRBV9 with TRBJ1-3, with a tentative D call TRBD1 (6 bases). Trimming shortened V by 2 bases and J by 0 bases, and 12 bases separated the two germline ends. The CDR3 extends over 16 amino acids. The V gene's germline CDR1 is SGDLS and CDR2 YYNGEE. CDR3 loop: CASSVDSLLSGNTIYF. In nucleotides, the CDR3 is TGTGCCAGCAGCGTGGACAGCCTCCTCTCTGGAAACACCATATATTTT.

This clone was observed a handful of times. The chain carries TRBV11-2 and TRBJ1-2; D is perhaps TRBD1 (6 bases). Trimming took 1 base from V and 2 from J, leaving 14 bases between them. Germline values: CDR1 SGHAT, CDR2 FQNNGV. The CDR3 has 16 amino acids. DNA for the CDR3: TGTGCCAGCAGCTTAGCCCCAGGGGTAGGAAACTATGGCTACACCTTC. Amino acid sequence: CASSLAPGVGNYGYTF. The entire variable domain, with the rest obtained from reference TRBV11-2 and TRBJ1-2, is as follows: EAGVAQSPRYKIIEKRQSVAFWCNPISGHATLYWYQQILGQGPKLLIQFQNNGVVDDSQLPKDRFSAERLKGVDSTLKIQPAKLEDSAVYLCASSLAPGVGNYGYTFGSGTRLTVV.

The chain couples TRBV7-3 to TRBJ2-1, with 7 bases fitting TRBD2. CDR3 length: 14 amino acids. The V gene's germline CDR1 is SGHTA and CDR2 FQGTGA. V shed 5 bases and J 3 bases; nucleotides not matched to a gene: 4. For the CDR3, the DNA is TGTGCCAGCAGCGTGGGGGGGAACTACAATGAGCAGTTCTTC. Residues: CASSVGGNYNEQFF.

This chain links TRBV7-2 with TRBJ1-1; no clear D gene. The germline V gene encodes CDR1 SGHTA and CDR2 FQGNSA. With 5 bases removed from V and 1 base from J, the gap between germline ends came to 2 bases. The CDR3 covers 11 residues. The CDR3 reads CASSQNTEAFF. CDR3 DNA sequence: TGTGCCAGCAGCCAGAACACTGAAGCTTTCTTT.

This clone was found a few times. This chain connects TRBV19 to TRBJ1-5, with D unresolved. The CDR3 contains 14 residues. From germline, CDR1 is LNHDA and CDR2 SQIVND (reference sequence). The V end lost 8 bases, the J end lost 3 bases, and 14 bases lay between the germline ends. The CDR3 is CASGPLTFNQPQHF. The CDR3 region has the DNA TGTGCCAGTGGGCCCCTAACCTTCAATCAGCCCCAGCATTTT.

This clone was seen a single time. The junction and the germline gene differ at one end; a read error may be behind it. This chain links TRBV19 with TRBJ2-1, with 13 nucleotides matching TRBD2. Germline-derived CDR1 and CDR2 are LNHDA and SQIVND (reference sequence). The CDR3 covers 16 residues. This CDR3 reads CASSSRLAGGYNERFF. As DNA, the CDR3 is TGTGCCAGTAGTTCGCGACTAGCGGGAGGATACAATGAGCGGTTCTTC.

This clone was picked up a small number of times. The gene calls are TRBV7-8 and TRBJ2-7; 12 bases line up with TRBD1. Trimming at V came to 7 bases and at J to 9 bases, leaving 4 bases not matched to a gene. The CDR3 runs to 12 residues. Per germline, CDR1 SGHVS and CDR2 FQNEAQ. CDR3 protein: CASTQGQGAQYF. DNA of the CDR3: TGTGCCAGCACTCAGGGACAGGGGGCGCAGTACTTC.

The chain uses TRBV5-6 and TRBJ1-1; D is perhaps TRBD1 (5 bases). The CDR3 runs to 13 residues. Germline assignment: CDR1 SGHDT and CDR2 YYEEEE. V shed 2 bases and J shed 1 base, with 6 bases lying between them. The CDR3 coding sequence is TGTGCCAGCAGCTTTAGGGGGAACACTGAAGCTTTCTTT. Protein sequence: CASSFRGNTEAFF.

This clone was found a few times. The chain recombines TRBV7-2 with TRBJ2-2; D perhaps matches TRBD2 (7 bases). The germline V gene has CDR1 SGHTA and CDR2 FQGNSA. This CDR3 contains 15 residues. V was shortened by 3 bases and J by 5 bases, with 13 bases between the two germline ends. The CDR3 is CASSFDGGATGELFF. The CDR3 coding sequence is TGTGCCAGCAGCTTCGATGGGGGGGCTACCGGGGAGCTGTTTTTT.

V is TRBV5-1 and J is TRBJ1-3; D uncertain. V dropped 1 base and J dropped 2 bases, with 10 bases sitting between them. CDR3 size: 15 residues. Germline V gives CDR1 SGHRS, CDR2 YFSETQ. In DNA form, the CDR3 reads TGCGCCAGCAGCTTGAAATTGGAGCCTGGAAACACCATATATTTT. The encoded protein is CASSLKLEPGNTIYF.

This chain links TRBV5-8 with TRBJ1-1; D is unclear. The V end was cut by 2 bases, the J end by 7 bases, with 3 bases between. CDR3 length equals 10 residues. Germline lookup yields CDR1 SGHTS and CDR2 YDEGEE. The CDR3 DNA reads TGTGCCAGCAGCTTTATTGAAGCTTTCTTT. Translation gives CASSFIEAFF.

The chain links TRBV29-1 to TRBJ1-2; 9 nucleotides align to TRBD1. The CDR3 has 13 residues. CDR1 is SQVTM, CDR2 ANQGSEA, per germline. The junction had 9 bases not matched to a gene; V was cut back by 5 bases and J by 8 bases. This chain's CDR3 is CSVFTGGASGYTF. In DNA form, the CDR3 reads TGCAGCGTTTTCACAGGGGGCGCGTCCGGCTACACCTTC.

The chain has TRBV6-6 and TRBJ2-3; possible D gene TRBD1, 5 bases. The CDR3 consists of 14 residues. Germline V gene sequence: CDR1 MNHNY, CDR2 SVGAGI (reference sequence). V was pared by 5 bases and J by 2 bases, with 11 bases between. This CDR3 is CASSDATATDTQYF. The DNA for the CDR3 is TGTGCCAGCAGTGACGCGACAGCCACAGATACGCAGTATTTT.